The source of this T cell receptor beta chain is a study of blood T cell repertoires in COVID-19 (dated by TCRdb to about 2020). Background on the whole study: Collaborator samples came from the United States, Italy and Spain and covered acute and convalescent phases of COVID-19. The material from the prospective study consisted of cDNA or gDNA derived from T cells, B-cell-depleted T cells, or PBMCs. The dataset comprised deeply sampled blood TCRbeta repertoires from subjects exposed to, actively infected with, or recovered from COVID-19. A freely available public database, intended as a resource for researchers studying the immune response to SARS-CoV-2, is where the repertoires were released. The samples were drawn from two sources: the first 160 participants of the ongoing ImmuneRACE study, and over 1,000 subjects contributed by 6 global collaborators. The sample metadata nearly always contained a de-identified subject ID, COVID-19 status, age in years and sex. Where available, HLA class I and class II types were obtained from metadata supplied by the sample provider rather than from assay-based typing. What the authors observed across the whole study: The quantity of clinical and demographic metadata differed by source and by participant and was supplied without curation.

Details on this clone: What this receptor recognizes is not known. Qualities for individual bases were not recorded, and no much larger clone is one base off.

TCRbeta CDR3 regions were amplified from genomic DNA by means of the immunoSEQ Assay, a bias-controlled multiplex PCR. Processing in the source paper ran as follows. Within the assay, amplification of reference gene primers was used to estimate how many nucleated cells each sample contained. To quantify the absolute abundance of each unique TCRbeta CDR3 rearrangement, sequence reads were collapsed and filtered. For each sample, productive Simpson clonality was calculated as the square root of Simpson's diversity index across productive rearrangements. Imported from immuneACCESS, the table was reduced by TCRdb to in-frame sequences with V and J called. These copies leave out some clones; in studies compared against another copy, an unresolved V gene accounts for under half, and the cause of the remainder is not known. Clone size and V and J calls were adopted from that table, with D and trimming inferred from the DNA. This sample has some 29,000 clones in its table, and about 92% of those were observed once. The top ten clones comprise 0.9% to 1.1% of the sample.

The collaborating institutions used their own protocols to collect whole blood in K2EDTA tubes. Collaborator samples were shipped for TCRbeta analysis as frozen whole blood, isolated PBMCs, or DNA extracted from either sample type. This TCR was sampled from a man in his 70s with active or convalescent COVID-19. The specimen sequenced was peripheral blood.

The CDR3 sequence is CASSAQGQGIQPQHF. The DNA is TGTGCCAGCAGCGCCCAGGGACAGGGCATACAGCCCCAGCATTTT. The receptor chain draws on TRBV7-6 and TRBJ1-5; a stretch of 9 junction bases matches TRBD1. The V end gives up 5 bases and the J end 7 bases, leaving 9 bases in the junction not matched to a gene. Spanning cysteine to phenylalanine, the CDR3 consists of 15 amino acids. The retained sequence is limited to the CDR3, 45 bases, with the frame set at the first base. Taken from the germline V gene, the CDR1 and CDR2 loops are SGHVS and FNYEAQ.